The clone carrying this T cell receptor beta chain was found a few times. What it binds is unknown. The sample comes from a study of response to subunit inactivated influenza vaccine. The study, taken as a whole, reports: There was a suggestion from the authors that each seasonal influenza vaccination recruits few new T cells.

TCRdb reprocessed the RT-PCR reads with MiXCR, giving one entry per CDR3 protein. The sample holds 630,000 or so distinct CDR3 sequences, less than 20% seen once. The CDR3 contains 12 residues. With 7 bases clipped from V and 6 bases from J, the junction kept 6 bases outside the gene matches. Germline lookup yields CDR1 SNHLY and CDR2 FYNNEI. The sequence came from a man in his fifties who received an inactivated influenza vaccine. The rearrangement links TRBV2 to TRBJ2-7, with 7 bases that match TRBD1. The sample was PBMCs from blood, taken 11 to 12 days after vaccination. The CDR3 DNA is TGTGCCAGCACTAGGACAGGTGGCGAGCAGTACTTC. Its translation: CASTRTGGEQYF.